This T cell receptor (beta chain) comes out of a study of post-analysis software for immune sequencing data. Regarding the study as a whole: TRBV segments more frequent in patients than in controls numbered several and included TRBV5-6, TRBV5-1 and TRBV20-1.

The CDR3 consists of 12 residues. The germline V gene has CDR1 MGHDK and CDR2 SYGVNS. Concerning this clonotype: Antigen unknown.

Tagging with unique molecular identifiers was a feature of the TCR beta cDNA libraries. TCRdb reprocessed the PCR reads with MiXCR, giving one entry per CDR3 protein. The profile covers 700,000 to 800,000 distinct CDR3 sequences, with roughly 29% appearing a single time and 0.56% taken by the ten largest. This receptor was obtained from a girl aged 5 to 17 with multiple sclerosis. The sample taken for sequencing was blood. V gene TRBV25-1 combines with J gene TRBJ2-5, with D unclear. Near its end, the DNA agrees better with TRBJ2-1, so the J call may be wrong. CDR3 DNA: TGTGCCAGCAGTAGCGACCAAGAGACCCAGTTCTTC. This codes for CASSSDQETQFF.